The 12 T cell receptor beta chains below were found in one sample sequenced in a study of T and B cells in COVID-19 patients. TRB rearrangements were amplified by multiplex PCR with BIOMED2 TRB-A/B primers. TCRdb re-derived calls from the multiplex PCR reads in MiXCR, one entry per CDR3 protein. Of fewer than 8,500 distinct CDR3 sequences in the sample, roughly a quarter are singletons; the top ten hold 8.5% to 14%. From blood, about 230-500 ng of genomic DNA served as TRB template. The sample was blood. Receptor source: a human donor with active COVID-19.

By proportion, this clonotype is medium-sized (0.01 to 0.1%). The chain has TRBV11-3 and TRBJ2-7; D not certain. The CDR3 runs to 13 residues. CDR1 is SGHNT and CDR2 is YENEEA in the germline V gene. Between the trimmed V and J ends, which lost 2 bases and 2 bases, there was a span of 7 bases. The CDR3 DNA follows: TGTGCCAGCAGCTTAAGGGCAGCCTACGAGCAGTACTTC. Amino acids: CASSLRAAYEQYF.

The gene calls are TRBV21-1 and TRBJ2-2; the DNA was not compared with TRBD1, the D call given in the table. TRBV21-1 is designated a pseudogene. The CDR3 contains 14 residues. The CDR3, as DNA: TGTGCCAGCAGCAATACAGGGAACACCGGGGAGCTGTTTTTT. Protein product: CASSNTGNTGELFF.

Relative to its sample, this clonotype is medium-sized (0.01 to 0.1%). The J gene is TRBJ2-1, the V gene TRBV19; D is perhaps TRBD2 (5 bases). The CDR3 totals 13 residues. Germline CDR1 reads LNHDA; CDR2 reads SQIVND (reference sequence). V dropped 4 bases and J dropped 8 bases, with 12 bases sitting between them. The CDR3 coding sequence is TGTGCCAGTAGTAGCCTAGCTTCCCATGAGCAGTTCTTC. It translates to CASSSLASHEQFF.

This clonotype was found many times. J is TRBJ2-7 and V is TRBV27; TRBD1 agrees at 9 bases. Germline loops: CDR1 MNHEY, CDR2 SMNVEV (reference sequence). This CDR3 has 16 residues. The trim removed 6 bases at V and 3 bases at J, leaving 12 bases unmatched. DNA of the CDR3: TGTGCCAGCAGCCCAAGCCGGGACAGGGCCTTCTACGAGCAGTACTTC. Translating it yields CASSPSRDRAFYEQYF.

This clonotype was counted ten times or more. V usage is TRBV30 and J usage is TRBJ1-1; 7 bases are a match to TRBD1. CDR3 size: 14 residues. The junction had 13 bases not matched to a gene; V was cut back by 1 base and J by 11 bases. CDR1 is GTSNPN, CDR2 SVGIG, per germline (reference sequence). CDR3 coding DNA: TGTGCCTGGAGTGCCAAAGGGACAGTTGGGACGGCTTTCTTT. Amino acid sequence: CAWSAKGTVGTAFF.

This clonotype is deemed medium-sized (0.01 to 0.1%). The CDR3 protein is CASSPSWLAGSNTGELFF. Written as DNA, the CDR3 is TGTGCCAGCAGCCCCAGTTGGCTAGCGGGGTCGAACACCGGGGAGCTGTTTTTT. The chain uses TRBV13 and TRBJ2-2; 9 bases fit TRBD2. Looked up from germline, CDR1 is PRHDT and CDR2 is FYEKMQ (reference sequence). The length of the CDR3 is 18 residues. The V and J ends lost 5 bases and 0 bases, in that order; junction bases with no gene match: 10.

This clonotype was found a few times. The V and J genes are TRBV5-1 and TRBJ2-1, with TRBD2 matching over 11 bases. In germline, CDR1 is SGHRS, CDR2 YFSETQ. CDR3 size: 16 residues. The J segment lost 3 bases and the V segment lost 2 bases, leaving 4 bases of the junction unmatched. DNA of the CDR3: TGCGCCAGCAGCTTCCTAGCGGGAGGTATCTACAATGAGCAGTTCTTC. Its translation: CASSFLAGGIYNEQFF. Drawing the rest from reference TRBV5-1 and TRBJ2-1, the complete variable domain is KAGVTQTPRYLIKTRGQQVTLSCSPISGHRSVSWYQQTPGQGLQFLFEYFSETQRNKGNFPGRFSGRQFSNSRSEMNVSTLELGDSALYLCASSFLAGGIYNEQFFGPGTRLTVL.

V usage is TRBV20-1 and J usage is TRBJ2-1; TRBD2 matches 10 bases. The CDR3 is 15 amino acids. Germline V gives CDR1 DFQATT, CDR2 SNEGSKA (reference sequence). Unmatched junction bases numbered 6, after V lost 5 bases and J lost 2 bases. In nucleotides, the CDR3 is TGCAGTGCTTATTCTAGCGGGAGCGCCTACAATGAGCAGTTCTTC. Translated: CSAYSSGSAYNEQFF.

There are many counts of this clonotype. The chain recombines TRBV5-6 with TRBJ2-6; the D gene is possibly TRBD1 (5 bases). This CDR3 has 18 residues. V shed 1 base and J shed 1 base, with 15 bases lying between them. Germline loops: CDR1 SGHDT, CDR2 YYEEEE. The CDR3 reads CASSLSSGLNSGANVLTF. The CDR3 DNA sequence: TGTGCCAGCAGCTTGTCCTCAGGGTTGAATTCTGGGGCCAACGTCCTGACTTTC.

This clonotype is medium-sized (0.01 to 0.1%) in the sample. The chain employs TRBV19 and TRBJ2-7, with D tentatively TRBD2 (5 bases). The CDR3 is 14 amino acids. V shed 3 bases and J shed 0 bases, with 9 bases lying between them. The germline gives CDR1 LNHDA, CDR2 SQIVND (reference sequence). CDR3 sequence reads: CASSIRTDSYEQYF. Here the CDR3 DNA reads TGTGCCAGTAGTATTCGGACTGACTCCTACGAGCAGTACTTC. Based on the CDR3 plus reference TRBV19 and TRBJ2-7, the full variable domain is DGGITQSPKYLFRKEGQNVTLSCEQNLNHDAMYWYRQDPGQGLRLIYYSQIVNDFQKGDIAEGYSVSREKKESFPLTVTSAQKNPTAFYLCASSIRTDSYEQYFGPGTRLTVT.

This clonotype ranks as medium-sized. The gene calls are TRBV19 and TRBJ2-3; tentatively, D is TRBD1 (5 bases). Trimming shortened V by 1 base and J by 10 bases, and 9 bases separated the two germline ends. The CDR3 has 12 amino acids. Germline CDR1 is LNHDA and CDR2 is SQIVND (reference sequence). The CDR3 DNA reads as TGTGCCAGTAGTATAGGGGCAGGGTCGCAGTATTTT. Protein product: CASSIGAGSQYF.

The chain uses TRBV6-2 or TRBV6-3 and TRBJ2-7; the match to TRBD1 covers 11 bases. The CDR3 covers 13 residues. CDR1 MNHEY and CDR2 SVGEGT come from the germline V gene. The V and J ends lost 4 bases and 7 bases, in that order; junction bases with no gene match: 3. The DNA for the CDR3 is TGTGCCAGCAGTTGGACAGGGGGCTGGGAGCAGTACTTC. Translation: CASSWTGGWEQYF.